The 31 T cell receptor beta chains in this list originate from one sample, sequenced in a study of blood T cell repertoires in COVID-19. The method was immunoSEQ multiplex PCR; TCRdb's version includes in-frame clones alone and lacks a portion of them. The sample includes around 200,000 clones, around 80% of them seen just once. The source material was peripheral blood. All receptors derive from a man aged 50 to 60 with active or convalescent COVID-19.

The chain joins TRBV6-1 to TRBJ1-1; TRBD1 might be the D (5 bases). The CDR3 has 15 residues. CDR1 is MNHNS and CDR2 is SASEGT in the germline V gene. Trimming left V 3 bases short and J 0 bases short, with 11 bases between. The CDR3 loop reads CASSEGTLMNTEAFF. DNA for the CDR3: TGTGCCAGCAGTGAGGGGACTTTAATGAACACTGAAGCTTTCTTT.

This sequence joins TRBV6-6 and TRBJ2-3; 8 positions agree with TRBD1. The CDR3 totals 15 residues. Per germline, CDR1 MNHNY and CDR2 SVGAGI (reference sequence). Trimming at V came to 2 bases and at J to 4 bases, leaving 5 bases not matched to a gene. The CDR3 DNA sequence: TGTGCCAGCAGTTACAAGCGACAGGGGCCAGATACGCAGTATTTT. Amino acids: CASSYKRQGPDTQYF.

The chain joins TRBV18 to TRBJ1-5, with TRBD1 identical over 7 bases. Germline values: CDR1 KGHSH, CDR2 LQKENI. V dropped 2 bases and J dropped 1; count of bases not matched to a gene: 5. This CDR3 comprises 16 residues. This CDR3 reads CASSPDRVWSNQPQHF. In nucleotides, the CDR3 is TGTGCCAGCTCACCAGACAGGGTTTGGAGCAATCAGCCCCAGCATTTT.

This rearrangement joins TRBV28 to TRBJ2-2, with a possible D match to TRBD1 (5 bases). Germline CDR1 and CDR2: MDHEN and SYDVKM. The CDR3 runs 13 residues. V gave up 5 bases and J gave up 6 bases, with 10 bases separating them. CDR3 residues: CASSPGWPGELFF. DNA of the CDR3: TGTGCCAGCAGTCCAGGGTGGCCCGGGGAGCTGTTTTTT.

The chain couples TRBV6-5 to TRBJ1-1; 9 bases line up with TRBD1. The CDR3 is 13 residues long. Germline V gene lookup returns CDR1 MNHEY and CDR2 SVGAGI. J gave up 5 bases and V 10 bases, and 8 bases lay outside the gene matches. Here the CDR3 DNA reads TGTGCCACCGAAGGACAGGGGTGGACTGAAGCTTTCTTT. Its protein is CATEGQGWTEAFF.

The chain combines TRBV19 with TRBJ1-5; maybe TRBD1 (5 bases). The CDR3 extends over 15 amino acids. V dropped 6 bases and J dropped 1 base, with 13 bases sitting between them. From germline, CDR1 is LNHDA and CDR2 SQIVND (reference sequence). The CDR3 protein is CASRPQGTSNQPQHF. The CDR3 DNA follows: TGTGCCAGTAGACCTCAGGGTACAAGCAATCAGCCCCAGCATTTT.

The chain combines TRBV18 with TRBJ1-6, with a possible D match to TRBD1 (6 bases). CDR3 size: 14 residues. The germline V gene has CDR1 KGHSH and CDR2 LQKENI. V gave up 8 bases and J gave up 7 bases, with 15 bases separating them. The CDR3 bases are TGTGCCAGCACCAACAGAGGGGGAAATTCACCCCTCCACTTT. Residues: CASTNRGGNSPLHF.

The rearrangement links TRBV6-5 to TRBJ2-1, with 8 positions matching TRBD2. The CDR3 spans 14 residues. CDR1 is MNHEY and CDR2 is SVGAGI in the germline V gene. The V segment lost 4 bases and the J segment 8 bases; nucleotides outside the gene matches: 7. This chain's CDR3 is CASSSSGSGDEQFF. In nucleotides, the CDR3 is TGTGCCAGCAGTTCGAGCGGGAGCGGCGATGAGCAGTTCTTC.

The V and J genes are TRBV27 and TRBJ2-5; D is unclear. Germline assignment: CDR1 MNHEY and CDR2 SMNVEV (reference sequence). This CDR3 has 14 residues. The V end was cut by 3 bases, the J end by 0 bases, with 8 bases between. The CDR3 spells CASSFPRYQETQYF. CDR3 bases: TGTGCCAGCAGTTTCCCTCGGTACCAAGAGACCCAGTACTTC.

The V gene is TRBV6-4, the J gene TRBJ2-2, with a weak D call TRBD2 (7 bases). The CDR3 covers 16 residues. Germline V CDR1 and CDR2: MRHNA, SNTAGT. The ends were cut back, 6 bases at V and 2 bases at J, with 16 bases in the middle. CDR3 protein: CASRDTGRENTGELFF. CDR3 nucleotides: TGTGCCAGCAGAGATACAGGGAGGGAAAACACCGGGGAGCTGTTTTTT.

The chain has TRBV5-5 and TRBJ2-7, with 9 positions matching TRBD1. Germline CDR1 is SGHKS and CDR2 is YYEKEE (reference sequence). V gave up 1 base and J gave up 5 bases; unmatched junction bases: 4. The CDR3 covers 14 residues. Written as DNA, the CDR3 is TGTGCCAGCAGCTTGAAGCGGGACAGGGACGAGCAGTACTTC. Translated: CASSLKRDRDEQYF.

The rearrangement links TRBV12-1 to TRBJ1-1; the table's TRBD1 call for D was not verified on the DNA. TRBV12-1 is a listed pseudogene. The CDR3 runs 19 residues. The CDR3 loop is CASSFLQWDRGLMNTEAFF. CDR3 bases: TGTGCCAGCAGCTTCCTCCAGTGGGACAGGGGACTCATGAACACTGAAGCTTTCTTT.

The chain recombines TRBV29-1 with TRBJ1-1; 9 nucleotides line up with TRBD1. Germline V lookup: CDR1 SQVTM, CDR2 ANQGSEA. With 7 bases clipped from V and 3 bases from J, the junction kept 3 bases outside the gene matches. The CDR3 sequence is 12 residues long. In DNA form, the CDR3 reads TGCAGCGCTTGGACAGGGGACACTGAAGCTTTCTTT. Amino acid sequence: CSAWTGDTEAFF.

Of note for this clone: Mismatch with germline at one junction end may stem from a read error. J is TRBJ2-5 and V is TRBV7-9; 8 positions agree with TRBD2. CDR1 and CDR2 from the germline V gene are SEHNR and FQNEAQ (reference sequence). CDR3 length: 15 residues. CDR3 bases: TGTGCCAGCAGCTCCCGGGAGGGGTTTCAAGGGACCCAGTACTTC. Protein product: CASSSREGFQGTQYF.

This clone appeared a single time. The genes are TRBV21-1 and TRBJ1-1; TRBD1 is the table's D call, not checked against the DNA. TRBV21-1 is classified as a pseudogene. The length of the CDR3 is 14 residues. CDR3 sequence (DNA): TGTGCCAGCAGCACCCACCGGCAGGGCTTTGAAGCTTTCTTT. Residues: CASSTHRQGFEAFF.

The chain couples TRBV5-6 to TRBJ1-5; 9 bases line up with TRBD1. The CDR3 is 16 residues long. The germline CDR1 and CDR2 sequences are SGHDT and YYEEEE. Unmatched junction bases numbered 12, after V lost 4 bases and J lost 7 bases. CDR3 protein: CASSLFTGGAGQPQHF. The CDR3 bases are TGTGCCAGCAGCCTATTTACAGGGGGCGCTGGACAGCCCCAGCATTTT.

V usage is TRBV28 and J usage is TRBJ2-7; TRBD1 aligns across 8 bases. The CDR3 has 15 amino acids. J gave up 1 base and V 10 bases, and 12 bases lay outside the gene matches. From germline, CDR1 is MDHEN and CDR2 SYDVKM. CDR3 sequence (DNA): TGTGCCACCTTGTCAGGGGGCGCGTCATCCTACGAGCAGTACTTC. It codes for CATLSGGASSYEQYF.

The chain recombines TRBV11-2 with TRBJ2-3; 7 bases agree with TRBD2. Germline CDR1 is SGHAT and CDR2 is FQNNGV. Losses at the gene ends were 1 base for V and 1 base for J; bases not matched to a gene: 5. The CDR3 length is 16 residues. CDR3 bases: TGTGCCAGCAGCTTAGTAGTCGCGGGGGGCACAGATACGCAGTATTTT. Protein sequence: CASSLVVAGGTDTQYF.

This chain links TRBV25-1 with TRBJ1-2; D gene unclear. Looked up from germline, CDR1 is MGHDK and CDR2 is SYGVNS. The V gene lost 5 bases and the J gene lost 4 bases, with 11 bases spanning the gap. CDR3 length equals 13 residues. CDR3 coding DNA: TGTGCCAGCAGTCCGACGGACTTCTATGGCTACACCTTC. Translation gives CASSPTDFYGYTF.

The V gene is TRBV24-1, the J gene TRBJ2-7, with 11 bases fitting TRBD2. The germline V gene has CDR1 KGHDR and CDR2 SFDVKD. The CDR3 spans 14 residues. With V trimmed by 6 bases and J by 2 bases, 2 bases remained unmatched. CDR3 in amino acids: CATSPSGRPYEQYF. In DNA form, the CDR3 reads TGTGCCACCAGTCCTAGCGGGAGGCCCTACGAGCAGTACTTC.

J is TRBJ1-4 and V is TRBV7-9, with TRBD1 matching 8 bases. The V gene end was trimmed by 2 bases and the J gene end by 7 bases; junction bases not matched to a gene: 6. The CDR3 covers 15 residues. Germline V gene lookup returns CDR1 SEHNR and CDR2 FQNEAQ (reference sequence). This CDR3 is CASSLRTGSGEKLFF. The CDR3 DNA sequence: TGTGCCAGCAGCTTACGGACAGGGTCGGGTGAAAAACTGTTTTTT.

V is TRBV19 and J is TRBJ1-2, with 7 positions matching TRBD1. V dropped 4 bases and J dropped 4; count of bases not matched to a gene: 21. The germline gives CDR1 LNHDA, CDR2 SQIVND (reference sequence). This CDR3 is built from 19 residues. Here the CDR3 reads CASSTESMAGGLALYGYTF. In nucleotides, the CDR3 is TGTGCCAGTAGTACGGAGAGTATGGCAGGGGGTTTAGCGCTCTATGGCTACACCTTC.

The V gene is TRBV28, the J gene TRBJ1-2; D remains unclear. The CDR3 totals 12 residues. CDR1 and CDR2 (germline): MDHEN, SYDVKM. V dropped 5 bases and J dropped 4 bases, with 8 bases sitting between them. CDR3 in amino acids: CASSLLPYGYTF. The CDR3 DNA reads TGTGCCAGCAGTCTCCTCCCCTATGGCTACACCTTC.

A word on this clone: Other DNA sequences of this sample code for an identical CDR3. The chain links TRBV18 to TRBJ1-5; D remains ambiguous. Trimming pared 3 bases from V and 2 bases from J, leaving 8 bases between. From germline, CDR1 is KGHSH and CDR2 LQKENI. CDR3 length: 14 residues. The CDR3 region is CASSPGTGNQPQHF. The DNA for the CDR3 is TGTGCCAGCTCACCTGGAACAGGCAATCAGCCCCAGCATTTT.

The rearrangement uses TRBV14 and TRBJ2-3, with 8 bases fitting TRBD2. There are 15 residues in the CDR3. With 4 bases clipped from V and 6 bases from J, the junction kept 9 bases outside the gene matches. Germline-derived CDR1 and CDR2 are SGHDN and FVKESK. The CDR3 nucleotides read TGTGCCAGCAGCCCATTAGTACTAGCGGCCGATACGCAGTATTTT. Translation gives CASSPLVLAADTQYF. Filled out from reference TRBV14 and TRBJ2-3, the complete variable domain reads EAGVTQFPSHSVIEKGQTVTLRCDPISGHDNLYWYRRVMGKEIKFLLHFVKESKQDESGMPNNRFLAERTGGTYSTLKVQPAELEDSGVYFCASSPLVLAADTQYFGPGTRLTVL.

This clone was recorded once. The chain is built from TRBV5-1 and TRBJ1-2; no definite D call. This CDR3 contains 14 residues. The germline V gene encodes CDR1 SGHRS and CDR2 YFSETQ. Trimming took 2 bases from V and 3 from J, leaving 11 bases between them. The CDR3 DNA reads TGCGCCAGCAGCTTCTCCCCCCGGGACTATGGCTACACCTTC. It translates to CASSFSPRDYGYTF. The full variable domain, in which reference TRBV5-1 and TRBJ1-2 provide the parts outside the CDR3, is KAGVTQTPRYLIKTRGQQVTLSCSPISGHRSVSWYQQTPGQGLQFLFEYFSETQRNKGNFPGRFSGRQFSNSRSEMNVSTLELGDSALYLCASSFSPRDYGYTFGSGTRLTVV.

The chain recombines TRBV3-1 (or the pseudogene TRBV3-2) with TRBJ1-4; a weak D match, TRBD1 (5 bases). V shed 1 base and J shed 0 bases, with 15 bases lying between them. The CDR3 has 18 residues. Germline loops: CDR1 LGHDT, CDR2 YNNKEL (reference sequence). The CDR3 region has the DNA TGTGCCAGCAGCCAAGTGGGAGGGACGATTGCAACTAATGAAAAACTGTTTTTT. Encoded protein: CASSQVGGTIATNEKLFF.

The V gene is TRBV7-8, the J gene TRBJ1-5; D unresolved. The CDR3 is made up of 15 amino acids. The V and J ends lost 5 bases and 11 bases respectively, with 22 bases between them. Germline V gene data show CDR1 as SGHVS and CDR2 as FQNEAQ. CDR3 amino acids: CASSPRGPRSMTQHF. CDR3 nucleotides: TGTGCCAGCAGCCCAAGAGGCCCGAGGTCAATGACCCAGCATTTT.

This chain connects TRBV10-2 to TRBJ2-7, with 13 bases aligning to TRBD2. The V gene end was trimmed by 6 bases and the J gene end by 2 bases; junction bases not matched to a gene: 4. The CDR3 contains 15 residues. Germline values: CDR1 WSHSY, CDR2 SAAADI. CDR3: CASRGTSGTPYEQYF. The CDR3 DNA sequence: TGCGCCAGCAGGGGGACTAGCGGGACCCCCTACGAGCAGTACTTC.

This chain uses TRBV10-3 with TRBJ1-1; 8 nucleotides agree with TRBD1. CDR1 and CDR2 from the germline V gene are ENHRY and SYGVKD. The CDR3 runs 14 residues. The junction had 5 bases not matched to a gene; V was cut back by 7 bases and J by 1 base. CDR3: CAITAGGPNTEAFF. CDR3 DNA: TGTGCCATCACGGCAGGGGGCCCGAACACTGAAGCTTTCTTT.

The chain employs TRBV29-1 and TRBJ1-2, with 10 bases matching TRBD1. Germline CDR1 and CDR2: SQVTM and ANQGSEA. The CDR3 extends over 12 amino acids. With 8 bases clipped from V and 4 bases from J, the junction kept 4 bases outside the gene matches. CDR3: CSTGDRGYGYTF. In DNA, the CDR3 is TGCAGCACAGGGGACAGGGGCTATGGCTACACCTTC. Supplemented by reference TRBV29-1 and TRBJ1-2, the full variable domain reads SAVISQKPSRDICQRGTSLTIQCQVDSQVTMMFWYRQQPGQSLTLIATANQGSEATYESGFVIDKFPISRPNLTFSTLTVSNMSPEDSSIYLCSTGDRGYGYTFGSGTRLTVV.